This TCR beta chain came from a study of metastatic and nonmetastatic thyroid tumors. TCRdb reanalyzed the PCR reads with MiXCR. The sample yields about 7,000 clones, around 40% seen once. This CDR3 is 17 amino acids long. Germline values: CDR1 SGHAT, CDR2 FQDESV (reference sequence). The trim removed 6 bases at V and 3 bases at J, leaving 12 bases unmatched. Each patient went into thyroid surgery without having received any treatment. The sequenced material came from tumor tissue. This TCR was recovered from a female donor with papillary thyroid cancer or a benign thyroid nodule (not recorded which). Some clones in this sample may be carry-over from other donors' samples. This chain joins TRBV11-1 and TRBJ2-7; 12 positions match TRBD1. CDR3 DNA: TGTGCCAGCAGTCCTACATCCGGGACAGGGGGCATCTACGAGCAGTACTTC. Translating gives CASSPTSGTGGIYEQYF.